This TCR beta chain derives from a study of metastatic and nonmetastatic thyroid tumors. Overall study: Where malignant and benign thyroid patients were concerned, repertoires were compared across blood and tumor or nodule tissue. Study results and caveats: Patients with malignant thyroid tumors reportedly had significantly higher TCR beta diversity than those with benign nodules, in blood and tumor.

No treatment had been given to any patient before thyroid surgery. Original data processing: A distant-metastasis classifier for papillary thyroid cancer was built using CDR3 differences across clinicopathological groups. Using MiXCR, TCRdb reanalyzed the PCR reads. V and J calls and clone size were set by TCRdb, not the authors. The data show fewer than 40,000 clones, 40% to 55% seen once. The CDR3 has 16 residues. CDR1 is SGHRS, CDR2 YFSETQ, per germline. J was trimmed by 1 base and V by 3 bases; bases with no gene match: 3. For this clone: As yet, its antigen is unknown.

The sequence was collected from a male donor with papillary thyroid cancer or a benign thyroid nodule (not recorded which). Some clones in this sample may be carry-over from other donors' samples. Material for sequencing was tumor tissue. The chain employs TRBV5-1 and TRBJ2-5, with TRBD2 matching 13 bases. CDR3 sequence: CASSSGTSGVQETQYF. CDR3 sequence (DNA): TGCGCCAGCAGCTCCGGGACTAGCGGGGTCCAAGAGACCCAGTACTTC.